This TCR beta chain was sequenced for a study of CXCR3-negative and CXCR3-positive naive CD8 T cells. The CDR3 is 17 amino acids. Germline assignment: CDR1 SQVTM and CDR2 ANQGSEA. The study made its TRB cDNA libraries by 5' RACE, adding UMI labels. TCRdb reprocessed the 5' RACE reads and keeps a single row for each CDR3 protein, giving no DNA. Its listing shows approximately 56,000 distinct CDR3 sequences. The sample was memory CD8+ T cells from blood. The receptor's source is a human donor in good health. Some clones in this sample may be carry-over from other donors' samples. This chain connects TRBV29-1 to TRBJ2-7; TCRdb selects TRBD1, and the lack of DNA leaves this call unchecked. The CDR3 loop reads CSVEGMVAGAPFGEKYF.